The sequence of this T cell receptor beta chain was determined in a study of T-cell memory formation after mild COVID-19. This clonotype has a handful of counts. The germline V gene has CDR1 SQVTM and CDR2 ANQGSEA. V dropped 7 bases and J dropped 0 bases, with 10 bases sitting between them. This CDR3 is built from 12 residues. In TCRdb, the 5' RACE reads were re-called with MiXCR into one record per CDR3 protein. The table lists roughly 190,000 distinct CDR3 sequences, over 9.5% of them singletons, with roughly 3% in the top ten. Sample: PBMCs or a T cell subset sorted from them (not recorded which). The chain recombines TRBV29-1 with TRBJ2-7; D unresolved. This receptor was identified in a young man who had mild COVID-19 (a few samples of this study predate the infection). Cell type and time point are not known. In nucleotides, the CDR3 is TGCAGCGCTGCCCGTGCCTCCTACGAGCAGTACTTC. The encoded protein is CSAARASYEQYF.